This T cell receptor (beta chain) was recorded in a study of blood T cell repertoires in COVID-19. Study as a whole: There were acute and convalescent COVID-19 samples, and they came from the United States, Italy and Spain. Sources were T cells, B-cell-depleted T cells, or PBMCs; the material itself was cDNA or gDNA.

Assay used: immunoSEQ multiplex PCR; TCRdb lists only in-frame clones, some missing. The sample has about 230,000 clones, 84% seen once. The CDR3 loop spans 14 amino acids. Per germline, CDR1 SGHDT and CDR2 YYEEEE. With 4 bases removed from V and 8 bases from J, the gap between germline ends came to 13 bases. This clone was seen a handful of times. The sequence was collected from a woman in her forties who had recovered from COVID-19. The sample consisted of peripheral blood. This chain uses TRBV5-6 with TRBJ1-6; D is possibly TRBD1 (6 bases). The CDR3 here is CASSNRDRDSPLHF. The CDR3 DNA reads as TGTGCCAGCAGCAACAGGGATCGGGATTCACCCCTCCACTTT.